The clone carrying this T cell receptor (beta chain) was seen repeatedly, ten times or more. All patients reached thyroid surgery having received no treatment beforehand. Per the original methods: Using the CDR3 differences seen across clinicopathological groups, the authors built a distant-metastasis classifier for papillary thyroid cancer, which was meant to discriminate distant-metastatic patients. TCRdb re-analyzed the PCR reads through MiXCR. TCRdb's processing, not the authors', yielded these V and J calls. The sample lists tens of thousands of clones, around 10% occurring once. This record comes from a study of metastatic and nonmetastatic thyroid tumors. Study context: Peripheral blood and tumor or nodule samples from malignant and benign thyroid patients were compared.

V lost 3 bases to trimming and J lost 3 bases, with 9 bases between them. CDR3 size: 12 residues. Germline CDR1 is GTSNPN and CDR2 is SVGIG (reference sequence). Sequenced sample: blood. The source is a male donor with papillary thyroid cancer or a benign thyroid nodule (not recorded which). Some clones in this sample may be carry-over from other donors' samples. J is TRBJ2-7 and V is TRBV30; unclear D gene. The CDR3 DNA follows: TGTGCCTGGAGGACGGACGGCTACGAGCAGTACTTC. This gives the protein CAWRTDGYEQYF. Using reference TRBV30 and TRBJ2-7 for the parts outside the CDR3, the full variable domain is SQTIHQWPATLVQPVGSPLSLECTVEGTSNPNLYWYRQAAGRGLQLLFYSVGIGQISSEVPQNLSASRPQDRQFILSSKKLLLSDSGFYLCAWRTDGYEQYFGPGTRLTVT.